Below, 14 T cell receptor beta chains from the same sample are listed, as sequenced in a study of OX40 agonist ivuxolimab in advanced cancers. Libraries were prepared by immunoSEQ multiplex PCR; TCRdb keeps only in-frame clonotypes and omits some of them. Seen here are 15,000 to 25,000 clones, under 85% observed once, and the top ten hold about 56%. This specimen was CD4+ or CD8+ T cells sorted from blood, taken in a trial of the OX40 agonist ivuxolimab. These receptor sequences come from an adult with an advanced solid tumor such as melanoma, head and neck, liver or kidney cancer.

The V gene is TRBV18, the J gene TRBJ2-7; TRBD1 matches 7 bases. With 5 bases clipped from V and 0 bases from J, the junction kept 4 bases outside the gene matches. Germline V gives CDR1 KGHSH, CDR2 LQKENI. This CDR3 contains 14 residues. The CDR3 reads CASSWDRLSYEQYF. The CDR3 nucleotides read TGTGCCAGCTCATGGGACAGACTCTCCTACGAGCAGTACTTC.

The J gene is TRBJ1-5, the V gene TRBV2; 7 bases are shared with TRBD1. CDR1 is SNHLY, CDR2 FYNNEI, per germline. The CDR3 runs to 15 residues. V trimming: 8 bases; J trimming: 0 bases; junction bases outside the gene matches: 7. This CDR3 is CASRDSSYSNQPQHF. The CDR3 DNA is TGTGCCAGCCGGGACAGTTCGTATAGCAATCAGCCCCAGCATTTT.

The rearrangement joins TRBV19 to TRBJ1-4; D not certain. CDR3 size: 17 residues. From germline, CDR1 is LNHDA and CDR2 SQIVND (reference sequence). V shed 5 bases and J shed 0 bases, with 16 bases lying between them. CDR3: CASSAQVTFATNEKLFF. The CDR3 bases are TGTGCCAGTAGTGCCCAGGTTACCTTCGCAACTAATGAAAAACTGTTTTTT.

For the CDR3, the DNA is TGTGCCAGCAGTTACAGGGTGGATACGCAGTATTTT. Translating it yields CASSYRVDTQYF. The chain links TRBV2 to TRBJ2-3; D may be TRBD1 (6 bases). This CDR3 is 12 amino acids long. Trimming removed 5 bases from V and 6 bases from J, with 9 bases in between. The V gene's germline CDR1 is SNHLY and CDR2 FYNNEI.

This chain connects TRBV4-2 to TRBJ2-3, with 8 bases fitting TRBD2. Germline V gene lookup returns CDR1 LGHNA and CDR2 YNFKEQ. V shed 0 bases, J shed 2 bases, and the junction held 4 bases outside the gene matches. The CDR3 covers 16 residues. CDR3 region: CASSQEGGGLTDTQYF. In DNA form, the CDR3 reads TGTGCCAGCAGCCAAGAGGGCGGGGGGCTCACAGATACGCAGTATTTT.

The V gene is TRBV27, the J gene TRBJ1-4, with 7 bases that match TRBD1. With V trimmed by 7 bases and J by 8 bases, 10 bases remained unmatched. The CDR3 spans 14 residues. Germline values: CDR1 MNHEY, CDR2 SMNVEV (reference sequence). The CDR3 spells CASTNRGGEEKLFF. CDR3 DNA sequence: TGTGCCAGCACCAACAGGGGCGGAGAAGAAAAACTGTTTTTT.

The rearrangement links TRBV12-5 to TRBJ2-7, with D possibly being TRBD2 (5 bases). The CDR3 sequence is 13 residues long. Trimming removed 3 bases from V and 5 bases from J, with 11 bases in between. Germline CDR1 LGHNT, CDR2 FRNRAP. CDR3 DNA: TGTGCTAGTGGTTTTCGGGGTATCGACGAGCAGTACTTC. This gives the protein CASGFRGIDEQYF.

This clone appeared once. The chain uses TRBV4-2 and TRBJ1-2; TRBD1 aligns across 10 bases. This CDR3 region has 15 residues. V dropped 1 base and J dropped 8; count of bases not matched to a gene: 7. Germline values: CDR1 LGHNA, CDR2 YNFKEQ. CDR3 residues: CASSQVGTGAMGYTF. CDR3 nucleotide sequence: TGTGCCAGCAGCCAAGTAGGGACAGGGGCTATGGGCTACACCTTC.

J is TRBJ1-2 and V is TRBV6-6, with 9 bases aligning to TRBD1. Trimming cost V 2 bases and J 4 bases; bases outside gene matches: 2. Germline V gene sequence: CDR1 MNHNY, CDR2 SVGAGI (reference sequence). The CDR3 loop spans 14 amino acids. The chain's CDR3 is CASSYGGQGYGYTF. For the CDR3, the DNA is TGTGCCAGCAGTTACGGGGGACAGGGCTATGGCTACACCTTC.

This chain joins TRBV9 and TRBJ2-1; a possible D gene is TRBD1 (6 bases). CDR3 size: 14 residues. Germline V gene data show CDR1 as SGDLS and CDR2 as YYNGEE. V gave up 4 bases and J gave up 7 bases, with 15 bases separating them. CDR3 nucleotides: TGTGCCAGCAGCATGGGGGCAATGAGTAATGAGCAGTTCTTC. Amino acid sequence: CASSMGAMSNEQFF.

The V call is TRBV7-3, the J call TRBJ2-1; D unclear. Germline loops: CDR1 SGHTA, CDR2 FQGTGA. Trimming shortened V by 0 bases and J by 8 bases, and 2 bases separated the two germline ends. This CDR3 is 11 amino acids long. The CDR3 bases are TGTGCCAGCAGCTTAACGGATGAGCAGTTCTTC. The encoded protein is CASSLTDEQFF.

This sequence joins TRBV5-6 and TRBJ1-6; perhaps TRBD1 as D (6 bases). Germline loops: CDR1 SGHDT, CDR2 YYEEEE. V was trimmed by 2 bases and J by 7 bases, leaving 13 bases between them. CDR3 length: 15 residues. This chain's CDR3 is CASSFLRQENSPLHF. DNA of the CDR3: TGTGCCAGCAGCTTTCTCCGACAGGAAAATTCACCCCTCCACTTT.

The V gene is TRBV13, the J gene TRBJ2-7; D remains ambiguous. This CDR3 spans 12 amino acids. Germline lookup yields CDR1 PRHDT and CDR2 FYEKMQ (reference sequence). V was cut by 2 bases and J by 9 bases, with 11 bases left in between. CDR3 residues: CASSLPYLGQYF. Here the CDR3 DNA reads TGTGCCAGCAGCTTACCGTACCTTGGGCAGTACTTC.

The chain is built from TRBV10-3 and TRBJ1-1, with unresolved D. This CDR3 region has 13 residues. Germline CDR1 ENHRY, CDR2 SYGVKD. V was shortened by 0 bases and J by 7 bases, with 9 bases between the two germline ends. Written as DNA, the CDR3 is TGTGCCATCAGTGAGTCGCGTCAGGATGAAGCTTTCTTT. Residues: CAISESRQDEAFF.